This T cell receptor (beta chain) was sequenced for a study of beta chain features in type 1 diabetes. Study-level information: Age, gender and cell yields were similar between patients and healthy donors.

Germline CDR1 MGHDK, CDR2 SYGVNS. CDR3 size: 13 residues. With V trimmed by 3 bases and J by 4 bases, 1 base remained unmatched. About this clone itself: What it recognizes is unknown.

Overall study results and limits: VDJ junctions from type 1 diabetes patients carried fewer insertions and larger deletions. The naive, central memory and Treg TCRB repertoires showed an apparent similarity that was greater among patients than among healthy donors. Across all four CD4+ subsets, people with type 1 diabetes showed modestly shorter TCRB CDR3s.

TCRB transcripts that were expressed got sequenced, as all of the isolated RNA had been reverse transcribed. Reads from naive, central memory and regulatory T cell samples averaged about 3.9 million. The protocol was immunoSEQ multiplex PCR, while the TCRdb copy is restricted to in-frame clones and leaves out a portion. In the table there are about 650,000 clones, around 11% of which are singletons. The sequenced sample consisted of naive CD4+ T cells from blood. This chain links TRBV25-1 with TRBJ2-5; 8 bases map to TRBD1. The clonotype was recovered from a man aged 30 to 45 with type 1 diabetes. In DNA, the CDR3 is TGTGCCAGCAGTGATACAGGGGGAGAGACCCAGTACTTC. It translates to CASSDTGGETQYF.